The 7 T cell receptor beta chains below were found in one sample sequenced in a study of control samples from healthy donors and cancer patients. Data came from immunoSEQ multiplex PCR; TCRdb stores just in-frame clones and leaves some out. Here the sample spans 30,000 to 40,000 clones, around 93% being singletons. Sequencing was carried out using PBMCs. Receptors originate from a man aged 40-49 years with colorectal cancer.

V is TRBV19 and J is TRBJ1-5, with D hard to call. Germline lookup yields CDR1 LNHDA and CDR2 SQIVND (reference sequence). With 5 bases removed from V and 1 base from J, the gap between germline ends came to 9 bases. This CDR3 has 14 residues. CDR3 DNA sequence: TGTGCCAGTAGTTCACAATACAGCAATCAGCCCCAGCATTTT. The encoded protein is CASSSQYSNQPQHF.

This chain joins TRBV9 and TRBJ1-3, with D unresolved. CDR3 length equals 14 residues. V was shortened by 3 bases and J by 8 bases, with 15 bases between the two germline ends. Looked up from germline, CDR1 is SGDLS and CDR2 is YYNGEE. The CDR3 bases are TGTGCCAGCAGCGCGGAGGTCCCTGGGGACACCATATATTTT. This translates into CASSAEVPGDTIYF.

The chain joins TRBV5-1 to TRBJ1-1; tentatively, D is TRBD1 (6 bases). Per germline, CDR1 SGHRS and CDR2 YFSETQ. CDR3 length equals 15 residues. Trimming took off 10 bases at V and 4 bases at J, with 23 bases between the two ends. The CDR3 nucleotides are TGCGCCCGATCCCAGGGGACTCAGGCGGTCACTGAAGCTTTCTTT. The encoded protein is CARSQGTQAVTEAFF.

In DNA form, the CDR3 reads TGTGCCAGCAGCCAGGGGGGGAAGGGAGACTACGAGCAGTACTTC. Its protein product is CASSQGGKGDYEQYF. This chain uses TRBV6-6 with TRBJ2-7; D is tentatively TRBD1 or TRBD2 (7 bases each). This CDR3 has 15 amino acids. The ends were cut back, 6 bases at V and 3 bases at J, with 18 bases in the middle. Germline CDR1 MNHNY, CDR2 SVGAGI (reference sequence).

The rearrangement uses TRBV27 and TRBJ1-5, with 8 bases fitting TRBD1. Germline V gene sequence: CDR1 MNHEY, CDR2 SMNVEV (reference sequence). The CDR3 extends over 14 amino acids. V gave up 6 bases and J gave up 5 bases; unmatched junction bases: 6. The CDR3 spells CASRRTGLDQPQHF. CDR3 sequence (DNA): TGTGCCAGCAGACGGACAGGGTTGGATCAGCCCCAGCATTTT.

The rearrangement links TRBV9 to TRBJ1-1, with 8 bases aligning to TRBD1. CDR1 and CDR2 (germline): SGDLS, YYNGEE. With 3 bases clipped from V and 3 bases from J, the junction kept 4 bases outside the gene matches. The CDR3 spans 14 residues. The CDR3 region is CASSADRAYTEAFF. CDR3 nucleotides: TGTGCCAGCAGCGCGGACAGGGCTTACACTGAAGCTTTCTTT. Full variable domain (missing parts from reference TRBV9 and TRBJ1-1): DSGVTQTPKHLITATGQRVTLRCSPRSGDLSVYWYQQSLDQGLQFLIQYYNGEERAKGNILERFSAQQFPDLHSELNLSSLELGDSALYFCASSADRAYTEAFFGQGTRLTVV.

The chain uses TRBV11-2 and TRBJ1-5; D is uncertain. Trimming removed 0 bases from V and 2 bases from J, with 11 bases in between. The CDR3 sequence is 16 residues long. Germline CDR1 and CDR2: SGHAT and FQNNGV. The CDR3 is CASSLEAGVGNQPQHF. The CDR3 region has the DNA TGTGCCAGCAGCTTAGAAGCGGGAGTAGGCAATCAGCCCCAGCATTTT.